The clone carrying this T cell receptor beta chain was counted between two and nine times. Original handling: Estimated nucleated cell counts came from reference gene primer amplification. Libraries were prepared by immunoSEQ multiplex PCR; TCRdb keeps only in-frame clonotypes and omits some of them. D and trimming were read from the DNA, whereas the V and J calls and clone size are those reported in that table. The sample shows roughly 380,000 clones, approximately 81% of them seen only once. The record originates from a study of blood T cell repertoires in COVID-19. In the study overall: Italy, Spain and the United States were the sources of the convalescent and acute COVID-19 samples. Nucleic acid was either cDNA or gDNA, and it came from T cells, B-cell-depleted T cells, or PBMCs.

V shed 6 bases and J shed 4 bases, with 15 bases lying between them. This CDR3 comprises 14 residues. Germline V gene lookup returns CDR1 MDHEN and CDR2 SYDVKM. The chain links TRBV28 to TRBJ1-1; perhaps TRBD1 as D (5 bases). The sequenced sample was peripheral blood. The source of this sequence is a young woman with acute or convalescent COVID-19. The CDR3 region has the DNA TGTGCCAGCAGCGGACCGGGGGAAGGCACTGAAGCTTTCTTT. Translated, it gives CASSGPGEGTEAFF. The variable domain in full, with the rest retrieved from reference TRBV28 and TRBJ1-1, is DVKVTQSSRYLVKRTGEKVFLECVQDMDHENMFWYRQDPGLGLRLIYFSYDVKMKEKGDIPEGYSVSREKKERFSLILESASTNQTSMYLCASSGPGEGTEAFFGQGTRLTVV.